A single sample gave rise to the 32 T cell receptor beta chains below, sequenced in a study of glioma-infiltrating T cells after dendritic cell vaccination. Only in-frame clones appear in the TCRdb table, and some are missing; sequencing was by immunoSEQ multiplex PCR. The data show about 82,000 clones, roughly 90% seen once. Sample: blood, taken before dendritic cell vaccination. The receptors were sampled from a human donor with glioblastoma.

V usage is TRBV5-1 and J usage is TRBJ1-4; 7 bases agree with TRBD1. The length of the CDR3 is 16 residues. Looked up from germline, CDR1 is SGHRS and CDR2 is YFSETQ. Trimming at V came to 4 bases and at J to 0 bases, leaving 6 bases not matched to a gene. In DNA, the CDR3 is TGCGCCAGCAGCCAGGGACAGTCAGCAACTAATGAAAAACTGTTTTTT. Residues: CASSQGQSATNEKLFF.

This chain uses TRBV10-3 with TRBJ1-1; the match to TRBD1 covers 10 bases. The germline CDR1 and CDR2 sequences are ENHRY and SYGVKD. After removal of 7 bases from V and 3 bases from J, the junction contained 5 bases not matched to a gene. This CDR3 contains 14 residues. The CDR3 is CAIMGTGAYTEAFF. For the CDR3, the DNA is TGTGCCATCATGGGGACAGGGGCGTACACTGAAGCTTTCTTT.

The table lists this clone with a few counts. This sequence joins TRBV9 and TRBJ2-7, with a weak D call TRBD2 (7 bases). The CDR3 extends over 16 amino acids. Germline CDR1 reads SGDLS; CDR2 reads YYNGEE. V was pared by 5 bases and J by 2 bases, with 20 bases between. CDR3 DNA: TGTGCCAGCAGGGATCTAGGGGGGGAGGGAGCCTACGAGCAGTACTTC. Translated: CASRDLGGEGAYEQYF. The full variable domain, in which reference TRBV9 and TRBJ2-7 provide the parts outside the CDR3, is DSGVTQTPKHLITATGQRVTLRCSPRSGDLSVYWYQQSLDQGLQFLIQYYNGEERAKGNILERFSAQQFPDLHSELNLSSLELGDSALYFCASRDLGGEGAYEQYFGPGTRLTVT.

The chain combines TRBV18 with TRBJ1-1; TRBD1 is a possible D gene (6 bases). V was shortened by 1 base and J by 3 bases, with 9 bases between the two germline ends. CDR1 is KGHSH, CDR2 LQKENI, per germline. This CDR3 has 14 residues. The CDR3 nucleotides are TGTGCCAGCTCACCACTGGGGGCGGACACTGAAGCTTTCTTT. Amino acids: CASSPLGADTEAFF.

The chain joins TRBV5-1 to TRBJ1-3, with TRBD1 matching 8 bases. The CDR3 loop spans 16 amino acids. Per the germline V gene, CDR1 is SGHRS and CDR2 is YFSETQ. J gave up 0 bases and V 3 bases, and 5 bases lay outside the gene matches. CDR3 in amino acids: CASSYRQGTSGNTIYF. CDR3 DNA: TGCGCCAGCAGCTACCGACAGGGGACCTCTGGAAACACCATATATTTT.

In this sample, this clone turned up once. This chain links TRBV28 with TRBJ1-5; 10 nucleotides agree with TRBD1. The CDR3 has 15 amino acids. The V gene end was trimmed by 6 bases and the J gene end by 2 bases; junction bases not matched to a gene: 4. Germline CDR1 reads MDHEN; CDR2 reads SYDVKM. The CDR3 DNA reads as TGTGCCAGCAGGGCCGGGACAGGGGGCAATCAGCCCCAGCATTTT. Amino acids: CASRAGTGGNQPQHF.

The chain employs TRBV7-9 and TRBJ2-7, with 7 bases identical to TRBD1. Germline V gene sequence: CDR1 SEHNR, CDR2 FQNEAQ (reference sequence). V lost 4 bases to trimming and J lost 2 bases; unmatched junction nucleotides: 2. The CDR3 is 13 amino acids. The CDR3 sequence is CASSSQGAYEQYF. The CDR3 DNA sequence: TGTGCCAGCAGCTCCCAGGGGGCCTACGAGCAGTACTTC.

This chain links TRBV7-6 with TRBJ2-7, with 14 nucleotides matching TRBD2. The junction had 19 bases not matched to a gene; V was cut back by 5 bases and J by 7 bases. The CDR3 sequence is 19 residues long. CDR1 SGHVS and CDR2 FNYEAQ come from the germline V gene. The CDR3 sequence: CASSPGTSGSLGDSEEQYF. The CDR3 DNA reads TGTGCCAGCAGCCCCGGGACTAGCGGGAGCCTAGGAGATTCTGAAGAGCAGTACTTC.

The chain joins TRBV2 to TRBJ2-6; TRBD1 matches at 7 bases. The V segment lost 9 bases and the J segment 2 bases; nucleotides outside the gene matches: 10. The germline V gene encodes CDR1 SNHLY and CDR2 FYNNEI. This CDR3 has 16 residues. CDR3 DNA sequence: TGTGCCAGGGAACAGGGGCCCGGGGCTGGGGCCAACGTCCTGACTTTC. Its translation is CAREQGPGAGANVLTF.

The chain joins TRBV11-3 to TRBJ2-7, with 7 bases aligning to TRBD1. V was pared by 5 bases and J by 6 bases, with 13 bases of the junction left unmatched. CDR1 is SGHNT and CDR2 is YENEEA in the germline V gene. The CDR3 extends over 15 amino acids. CDR3 sequence reads: CASSLGTGEIFEQYF. CDR3 bases: TGTGCCAGCAGCCTCGGAACAGGGGAAATTTTCGAGCAGTACTTC.

This chain connects TRBV27 to TRBJ1-5; 9 nucleotides line up with TRBD1. The CDR3 spans 15 residues. Trimming cost V 6 bases and J 5 bases; bases outside gene matches: 8. The germline CDR1 and CDR2 sequences are MNHEY and SMNVEV (reference sequence). The DNA of the CDR3 is TGTGCCAGCAGGAGAGGGACAGGGCTCGATCAGCCCCAGCATTTT. Its translation is CASRRGTGLDQPQHF.

The chain combines TRBV29-1 with TRBJ1-1; the D gene is possibly TRBD1 (5 bases). The V gene lost 2 bases and the J gene lost 5 bases, with 9 bases spanning the gap. Germline V gives CDR1 SQVTM, CDR2 ANQGSEA. CDR3 size: 12 residues. The CDR3 here is CSVETGVTEAFF. Here the CDR3 DNA reads TGCAGCGTTGAAACGGGGGTAACTGAAGCTTTCTTT.

This clone was counted a single time. The chain joins TRBV5-1 to TRBJ1-1; D gene unclear. With 2 bases removed from V and 2 bases from J, the gap between germline ends came to 7 bases. Germline lookup yields CDR1 SGHRS and CDR2 YFSETQ. CDR3 length: 13 amino acids. The chain's CDR3 is CASSLSQNTEAFF. The CDR3 nucleotides read TGCGCCAGCAGCTTAAGCCAAAACACTGAAGCTTTCTTT. The whole variable domain, filled in from reference TRBV5-1 and TRBJ1-1, reads KAGVTQTPRYLIKTRGQQVTLSCSPISGHRSVSWYQQTPGQGLQFLFEYFSETQRNKGNFPGRFSGRQFSNSRSEMNVSTLELGDSALYLCASSLSQNTEAFFGQGTRLTVV.

V and J are TRBV5-1 and TRBJ2-5; 11 nucleotides agree with TRBD2. This CDR3 comprises 18 residues. Germline values: CDR1 SGHRS, CDR2 YFSETQ. V lost 1 base to trimming and J lost 0 bases; unmatched junction nucleotides: 8. CDR3 protein: CASSLRRTSGRNQETQYF. DNA for the CDR3: TGCGCCAGCAGCTTGCGGCGTACTAGCGGGAGAAACCAAGAGACCCAGTACTTC.

This clone was recorded once. The chain uses TRBV6-1 and TRBJ2-7; 7 bases agree with TRBD1. Germline lookup yields CDR1 MNHNS and CDR2 SASEGT. V shed 3 bases, J shed 6 bases, and the junction held 5 bases outside the gene matches. The CDR3 has 13 amino acids. The CDR3 region has the DNA TGTGCCAGCAGTGACCCGACAGGGCGCGAGCAGTACTTC. Protein: CASSDPTGREQYF.

This chain connects TRBV9 to TRBJ1-1, with D tentatively TRBD1 (5 bases). Germline V gene lookup returns CDR1 SGDLS and CDR2 YYNGEE. Trimming left V 4 bases short and J 1 base short, with 14 bases between. The CDR3 spans 15 residues. CDR3 sequence (DNA): TGTGCCAGCAGCCGACTCGGGGGAGGGAACACTGAAGCTTTCTTT. It encodes CASSRLGGGNTEAFF.

This chain uses TRBV6-6 with TRBJ1-1; perhaps TRBD1 as D (5 bases). This CDR3 spans 14 amino acids. The V end lost 4 bases, the J end lost 0 bases, and 9 bases lay between the germline ends. CDR1 and CDR2 from the germline V gene are MNHNY and SVGAGI (reference sequence). For the CDR3, the DNA is TGTGCCAGCAGTTCCGGGGGACTGAACACTGAAGCTTTCTTT. Translation gives CASSSGGLNTEAFF.

The CDR3 here is CAIQGAGQPQHF. In nucleotides, the CDR3 is TGTGCCATTCAGGGGGCTGGCCAGCCCCAGCATTTT. V gene TRBV10-3 combines with J gene TRBJ1-5; 8 bases are shared with TRBD1. Trimming at V came to 9 bases and at J to 7 bases, leaving 5 bases not matched to a gene. The CDR3 length is 12 residues. CDR1 and CDR2 (germline): ENHRY, SYGVKD.

V gene TRBV19 combines with J gene TRBJ1-5; D is uncertain. This CDR3 is 14 amino acids long. Trimming shortened V by 2 bases and J by 5 bases, and 10 bases separated the two germline ends. Germline CDR1 and CDR2: LNHDA and SQIVND (reference sequence). CDR3 sequence: CASSIITPDQPQHF. CDR3 sequence (DNA): TGTGCCAGTAGTATAATTACGCCAGATCAGCCCCAGCATTTT. Full variable domain (outside the CDR3, taken from reference TRBV19 and TRBJ1-5): DGGITQSPKYLFRKEGQNVTLSCEQNLNHDAMYWYRQDPGQGLRLIYYSQIVNDFQKGDIAEGYSVSREKKESFPLTVTSAQKNPTAFYLCASSIITPDQPQHFGDGTRLSIL.

This chain connects TRBV5-1 to TRBJ2-3; TRBD2 matches 16 bases. The CDR3 has 18 amino acids. The V segment lost 4 bases and the J segment 3 bases; nucleotides outside the gene matches: 8. Per the germline V gene, CDR1 is SGHRS and CDR2 is YFSETQ. The CDR3 DNA is TGCGCCAGCAGCAAAGGGACTAGCGGGAGGGTCGGGACAGATACGCAGTATTTT. It is translated as CASSKGTSGRVGTDTQYF. The full variable domain, rest sourced from reference TRBV5-1 and TRBJ2-3, is KAGVTQTPRYLIKTRGQQVTLSCSPISGHRSVSWYQQTPGQGLQFLFEYFSETQRNKGNFPGRFSGRQFSNSRSEMNVSTLELGDSALYLCASSKGTSGRVGTDTQYFGPGTRLTVL.

The genes are TRBV5-1 and TRBJ1-6, with TRBD1 identical over 9 bases. Trimming took 0 bases from V and 5 from J; bases not matched to a gene: 0. Germline CDR1 SGHRS, CDR2 YFSETQ. CDR3 size: 15 residues. The CDR3 loop reads CASSLGTGDNSPLHF. As DNA, the CDR3 is TGCGCCAGCAGCTTGGGGACAGGGGATAATTCACCCCTCCACTTT.

The chain carries TRBV10-3 and TRBJ2-5; TRBD2 agrees at 10 bases. This CDR3 contains 13 residues. CDR1 is ENHRY and CDR2 is SYGVKD in the germline V gene. After removal of 10 bases from V and 1 base from J, the junction contained 3 bases not matched to a gene. The CDR3 is CATRTSGQETQYF. The DNA of the CDR3 is TGTGCCACGAGGACTAGCGGCCAAGAGACCCAGTACTTC.

For the CDR3, the DNA is TGTGCCAGCAGCCTGGGACAGTCTAGGGGTGGCTACACCTTC. It encodes CASSLGQSRGGYTF. This chain links TRBV7-2 with TRBJ1-2, with TRBD1 matching over 7 bases. Germline assignment: CDR1 SGHTA and CDR2 FQGNSA. This CDR3 has 14 residues. J lost 7 bases, V lost 5 bases, and 10 bases had no gene match.

The chain's CDR3 is CASSLEQERNIQYF. CDR3 DNA sequence: TGTGCCAGCAGCTTGGAACAGGAAAGAAACATTCAGTACTTC. The chain couples TRBV5-4 to TRBJ2-4; possible D gene TRBD1, 5 bases. The germline V gene has CDR1 SGHNT and CDR2 YYREEE (reference sequence). The CDR3 contains 14 residues. V lost 0 bases, J lost 6 bases, and 10 bases lay in between.

This chain joins TRBV4-1 and TRBJ2-1, with TRBD2 matching 13 bases. The ends lost 3 bases at V and 7 bases at J; junction bases unmatched: 12. The germline V gene has CDR1 MGHRA and CDR2 YSYEKL. The CDR3 is made up of 18 amino acids. CDR3 sequence: CASSQGPGLAGTGNEQFF. The CDR3 DNA sequence: TGCGCCAGCAGCCAGGGTCCGGGACTAGCGGGAACGGGAAATGAGCAGTTCTTC.

The CDR3 loop reads CASSEGGGRNEQFF. The CDR3 bases are TGCGCCAGCAGTGAGGGCGGGGGGCGCAATGAGCAGTTCTTC. The chain couples TRBV10-1 to TRBJ2-1; 8 bases fit TRBD2. The junction had 3 bases not matched to a gene; V was cut back by 2 bases and J by 6 bases. Germline V gene lookup returns CDR1 WNHNN and CDR2 SYGVQD (reference sequence). The CDR3 runs to 14 residues.

This rearrangement joins TRBV5-4 to TRBJ1-2; D may be TRBD1 (5 bases). CDR1 is SGHNT and CDR2 is YYREEE in the germline V gene (reference sequence). The V gene lost 1 base and the J gene lost 4 bases, with 11 bases spanning the gap. This CDR3 has 14 residues. The CDR3 DNA sequence: TGTGCCAGCAGCTTGCAGGGCGTAAGCTATGGCTACACCTTC. As protein: CASSLQGVSYGYTF.

The rearrangement uses TRBV5-1 and TRBJ2-1; 9 nucleotides agree with TRBD2. V dropped 4 bases and J dropped 4; count of bases not matched to a gene: 24. Looked up from germline, CDR1 is SGHRS and CDR2 is YFSETQ. CDR3 length: 21 residues. CDR3 sequence: CASSRTGGLAPILSWYNEQFF. CDR3 sequence (DNA): TGCGCCAGCAGCCGAACCGGAGGACTAGCGCCTATCCTGTCATGGTACAATGAGCAGTTCTTC.

V is TRBV5-1 and J is TRBJ2-1; 7 nucleotides line up with TRBD1. The CDR3 contains 16 residues. Germline trimming cut 0 bases from V and 6 bases from J; bases unmatched to any gene: 9. CDR1 and CDR2 from the germline V gene are SGHRS and YFSETQ. For the CDR3, the DNA is TGCGCCAGCAGCTTGGGGGGGTTAACAGGGGTCAATGAGCAGTTCTTC. Its translation is CASSLGGLTGVNEQFF.

The chain has TRBV27 and TRBJ1-5; D not resolved. Germline V gene lookup returns CDR1 MNHEY and CDR2 SMNVEV (reference sequence). V lost 6 bases, J lost 3 bases, and 15 bases lay in between. The CDR3 extends over 15 amino acids. CDR3 DNA: TGTGCCAGCAGCACTAGGTACAGCGACAATCAGCCCCAGCATTTT. Its protein is CASSTRYSDNQPQHF.

This clone was counted only a few times. V usage is TRBV6-1 and J usage is TRBJ2-1, with 9 bases fitting TRBD2. CDR1 and CDR2 (germline): MNHNS, SASEGT. The CDR3 contains 16 residues. V was pared by 2 bases and J by 4 bases, with 6 bases of the junction left unmatched. CDR3 nucleotide sequence: TGTGCCAGCAGTGAACAAGCGGGGGGAGTATACAATGAGCAGTTCTTC. Amino acids: CASSEQAGGVYNEQFF.

The rearrangement uses TRBV4-1 and TRBJ1-1, with D possibly TRBD1 on 6 matching bases. The CDR3 covers 14 residues. From germline, CDR1 is MGHRA and CDR2 YSYEKL. The V end was cut by 4 bases, the J end by 7 bases, with 16 bases between. The CDR3 nucleotides are TGCGCCAGCAGCCCAATATTTCAGGGGATTGAAGCTTTCTTT. Encoded protein: CASSPIFQGIEAFF.